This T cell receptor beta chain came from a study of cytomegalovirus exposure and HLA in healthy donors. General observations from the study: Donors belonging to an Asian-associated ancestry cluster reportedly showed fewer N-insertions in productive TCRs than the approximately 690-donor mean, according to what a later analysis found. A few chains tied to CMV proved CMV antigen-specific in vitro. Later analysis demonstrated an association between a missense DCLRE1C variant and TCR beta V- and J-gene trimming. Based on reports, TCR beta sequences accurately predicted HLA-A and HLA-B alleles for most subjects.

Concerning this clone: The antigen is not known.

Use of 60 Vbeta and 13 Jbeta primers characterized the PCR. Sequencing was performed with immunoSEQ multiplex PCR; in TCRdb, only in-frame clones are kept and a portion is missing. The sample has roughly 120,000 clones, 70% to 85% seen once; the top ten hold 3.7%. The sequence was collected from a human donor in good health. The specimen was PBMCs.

This CDR3 is CASSQGQGPTYEQYF. The CDR3 coding sequence is TGCGCCAGCAGCCAAGGACAGGGACCGACATACGAGCAGTACTTC. The chain uses TRBV4-1 and TRBJ2-7; TRBD1 agrees at 7 bases. J lost 4 bases, V lost 1 base, and 7 bases had no gene match. This CDR3 comprises 15 residues. Germline CDR1 reads MGHRA; CDR2 reads YSYEKL.